This T cell receptor (beta chain) was recovered during a study of Ad26.COV2.S vaccination and SARS-CoV-2 variants. Treatment in this sample: some 20 received Ad26.COV2.S at low or high dose, single or two shots; about 5 received placebo; per-sample allocation not given. On day 63 after the first injection, vaccine and placebo recipients gave samples. Data came from immunoSEQ multiplex PCR; TCRdb stores just in-frame clones and leaves some out. The repertoire has nearly 400,000 clones, approximately 90% of them found once; the top ten carry around 1.9%. The CDR3 covers 12 residues. Germline CDR1 reads SQVTM; CDR2 reads ANQGSEA. Trimming shortened V by 6 bases and J by 0 bases, and 8 bases separated the two germline ends.

The gene calls are TRBV29-1 and TRBJ1-1, with a tentative D call TRBD1 (6 bases). This sample comprised peripheral blood, obtained in a trial of Ad26.COV2.S vaccine versus placebo. The sequence derives from a person between 18 and 65 years old who received the Ad26.COV2.S COVID-19 vaccine or a placebo. CDR3 sequence: CSVQGMNTEAFF. DNA of the CDR3: TGCAGCGTACAGGGCATGAACACTGAAGCTTTCTTT.